These 11 T cell receptor beta chains originate from one sample sequenced in a study of shared clonotypes between healthy human individuals. Repertoires were generated with immunoSEQ multiplex PCR, while TCRdb's copy carries only in-frame clones and drops some. Counted here are around 1,000,000 clones, roughly 80% occurring once; the ten biggest clones make up roughly 0.83%. The sample was memory CD4+ T cells from PBMCs. Subset reported: CD45RA-negative fraction. These receptors came from a man younger than 35 in good health. Some clones in this sample may be carry-over from other donors' samples.

The chain links TRBV4-1 to TRBJ2-6, with no clear D. The germline V gene encodes CDR1 MGHRA and CDR2 YSYEKL. CDR3 length equals 17 residues. V gave up 2 bases and J gave up 4 bases, with 15 bases separating them. DNA for the CDR3: TGCGCCAGCAGCCAACTTGACCGGGCACGGGGGGCCAACGTCCTGACTTTC. Translating it yields CASSQLDRARGANVLTF.

This clone was picked up a small number of times. The chain has TRBV28 and TRBJ2-7; D is perhaps TRBD2 (5 bases). CDR3 length equals 14 residues. Germline loops: CDR1 MDHEN, CDR2 SYDVKM. Trimming stripped 3 bases from V and 7 bases from J, with 16 bases between. The CDR3 DNA follows: TGTGCCAGCAGTTTGGATCAACTAAGGGAGGAGCAGTACTTC. It codes for CASSLDQLREEQYF.

The chain has TRBV18 and TRBJ2-3, with 8 bases aligning to TRBD1. J lost 8 bases, V lost 0 bases, and 16 bases had no gene match. The CDR3 totals 18 residues. Germline values: CDR1 KGHSH, CDR2 LQKENI. The CDR3 DNA reads as TGTGCCAGCTCACCACCCGGGACCCGGACAGGGACTTTTGGTACGCAGTATTTT. This sequence encodes CASSPPGTRTGTFGTQYF.

The chain recombines TRBV7-3 with TRBJ2-7; D might be TRBD2 (6 bases). There are 15 residues in the CDR3. V gave up 1 base and J gave up 2 bases, with 12 bases separating them. Germline V gene data show CDR1 as SGHTA and CDR2 as FQGTGA. CDR3 sequence (DNA): TGTGCCAGCAGCTTAATGGCTAGCGCAACCTACGAGCAGTACTTC. Protein product: CASSLMASATYEQYF.

This clone was seen a single time. The V call is TRBV7-3, the J call TRBJ1-5; no definite D call. V was shortened by 2 bases and J by 7 bases, with 9 bases between the two germline ends. The CDR3 runs 13 residues. In germline, CDR1 is SGHTA, CDR2 FQGTGA. CDR3 DNA: TGTGCCAGCAGCTTAGGTTACGGCCAGCCCCAGCATTTT. Translating gives CASSLGYGQPQHF. The whole variable domain, filled in from reference TRBV7-3 and TRBJ1-5, reads GAGVSQTPSNKVTEKGKYVELRCDPISGHTALYWYRQSLGQGPEFLIYFQGTGAADDSGLPNDRFFAVRPEGSVSTLKIQRTERGDSAVYLCASSLGYGQPQHFGDGTRLSIL.

This sequence joins TRBV25-1 and TRBJ2-1; 9 bases line up with TRBD2. Germline lookup yields CDR1 MGHDK and CDR2 SYGVNS. The CDR3 length is 14 residues. J lost 7 bases, V lost 3 bases, and 4 bases had no gene match. CDR3 nucleotides: TGTGCCAGCAGTGATGGGCTAGCGGGAAATGAGCAGTTCTTC. This codes for CASSDGLAGNEQFF.

This clone was seen a few times. CDR3 residues: CASSGYRDTGGYTF. The DNA for the CDR3 is TGTGCCAGCAGCGGATACAGGGACACGGGTGGCTACACCTTC. The chain employs TRBV7-6 and TRBJ1-2; TRBD1 is a possible D gene (6 bases). Per the germline V gene, CDR1 is SGHVS and CDR2 is FNYEAQ. The CDR3 is made up of 14 amino acids. V was pared by 5 bases and J by 7 bases, with 17 bases between. Drawing the rest from reference TRBV7-6 and TRBJ1-2, the complete variable domain is GAGVSQSPRYKVTKRGQDVALRCDPISGHVSLYWYRQALGQGPEFLTYFNYEAQQDKSGLPNDRFSAERPEGSISTLTIQRTEQRDSAMYRCASSGYRDTGGYTFGSGTRLTVV.

This sequence joins TRBV7-2 and TRBJ1-3; 7 bases map to TRBD1. CDR1 and CDR2 from the germline V gene are SGHTA and FQGNSA. V lost 1 base to trimming and J lost 2 bases; unmatched junction nucleotides: 2. The CDR3 is 15 amino acids. The DNA for the CDR3 is TGTGCCAGCAGCTTAGTGGGACAGACTGGAAACACCATATATTTT. Protein sequence: CASSLVGQTGNTIYF.

The chain has TRBV28 and TRBJ2-7; TRBD2 matches at 7 bases. The germline V gene encodes CDR1 MDHEN and CDR2 SYDVKM. J was trimmed by 4 bases and V by 3 bases; bases with no gene match: 6. The CDR3 spans 14 residues. CDR3 bases: TGTGCCAGCAGTTTGGGCGGGAGAAGGTACGAGCAGTACTTC. Encoded protein: CASSLGGRRYEQYF.

The table lists this clone with a few counts. J is TRBJ2-5 and V is TRBV5-6; the match to TRBD2 covers 11 bases. The CDR3 runs to 18 residues. With V trimmed by 4 bases and J by 3 bases, 14 bases remained unmatched. Germline CDR1 is SGHDT and CDR2 is YYEEEE. CDR3 bases: TGTGCCAGCAGCCAAATCCATAGCGGGAGGGCCGGCGAAGAGACCCAGTACTTC. Translating gives CASSQIHSGRAGEETQYF.

This clone has only a few counts. This chain connects TRBV19 to TRBJ1-5, with D hard to call. This CDR3 is built from 14 residues. The germline V gene encodes CDR1 LNHDA and CDR2 SQIVND (reference sequence). Trimming removed 1 base from V and 0 bases from J, with 4 bases in between. CDR3 DNA: TGTGCCAGTAGTATAGTGGGTAGCAATCAGCCCCAGCATTTT. Protein product: CASSIVGSNQPQHF. The variable domain in full, with the rest retrieved from reference TRBV19 and TRBJ1-5, is DGGITQSPKYLFRKEGQNVTLSCEQNLNHDAMYWYRQDPGQGLRLIYYSQIVNDFQKGDIAEGYSVSREKKESFPLTVTSAQKNPTAFYLCASSIVGSNQPQHFGDGTRLSIL.